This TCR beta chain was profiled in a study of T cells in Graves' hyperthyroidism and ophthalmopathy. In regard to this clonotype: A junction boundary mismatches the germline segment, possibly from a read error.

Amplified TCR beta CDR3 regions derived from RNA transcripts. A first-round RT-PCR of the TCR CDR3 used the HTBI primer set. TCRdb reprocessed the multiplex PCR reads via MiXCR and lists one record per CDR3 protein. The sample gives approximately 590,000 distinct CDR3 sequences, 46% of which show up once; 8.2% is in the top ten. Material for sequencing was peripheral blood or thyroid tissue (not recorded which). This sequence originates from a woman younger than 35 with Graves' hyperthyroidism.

In DNA form, the CDR3 reads TGTGCCAGCAGTTATTTGGGGACAGGATACGAGAATAATTCACCCCTCCACTTT. This gives the protein CASSYLGTGYENNSPLHF. The V and J genes are TRBV10-3 and TRBJ1-6, with 8 bases matching TRBD1. The CDR3 spans 18 residues. Germline CDR1 and CDR2: ENHRY and SYGVKD.